Following are 4 T cell receptor beta chains from one sample sequenced in a study of Tregs in tolerant kidney transplant recipients (dated by TCRdb to between 2019 and 2020). The library was prepared using the immunoSEQ multiplex PCR assay. TCRdb obtained this table from immuneACCESS and retained in-frame rearrangements with V and J assigned. These tables miss some clones; where compared with another copy, unresolved V genes account for less than half of the shortfall, and the remainder is unexplained. This sample has some 69,000 clones in its table, and 84% of those were observed once. The ten largest clones represent 3.5% to 5.5% of the sample. The sequencing input was CD4+ T cells from blood. The receptors come from a human donor in good health.

The V gene is TRBV11-3, the J gene TRBJ2-3, with D unresolved. This CDR3 contains 18 residues. V dropped 4 bases and J dropped 1 base, with 21 bases sitting between them. Germline values: CDR1 SGHNT, CDR2 YENEEA. The CDR3 DNA is TGTGCCAGCAGCTCCTACCAGCAACATACCAGAGGCACAGATACGCAGTATTTT. Amino acids: CASSSYQQHTRGTDTQYF.

The CDR3 loop reads CASILGLPGSYEQYF. Written as DNA, the CDR3 is TGTGCCAGCATCCTGGGACTCCCGGGCTCCTACGAGCAGTACTTC. The chain carries TRBV6-5 and TRBJ2-7; D possibly corresponds to TRBD2 (6 bases). The CDR3 is made up of 15 amino acids. Germline V gene lookup returns CDR1 MNHEY and CDR2 SVGAGI. Deletions cut 7 bases from V and 0 bases from J, with 16 bases between.

The rearrangement joins TRBV7-6 to TRBJ2-6; D is ambiguous. The V gene lost 5 bases and the J gene lost 0 bases, with 8 bases spanning the gap. The CDR3 runs to 15 residues. Per germline, CDR1 SGHVS and CDR2 FNYEAQ. CDR3 sequence: CASSRWPSGANVLTF. The CDR3 nucleotides are TGTGCCAGCAGCCGTTGGCCCTCTGGGGCCAACGTCCTGACTTTC. Filled out from reference TRBV7-6 and TRBJ2-6, the complete variable domain reads GAGVSQSPRYKVTKRGQDVALRCDPISGHVSLYWYRQALGQGPEFLTYFNYEAQQDKSGLPNDRFSAERPEGSISTLTIQRTEQRDSAMYRCASSRWPSGANVLTFGAGSRLTVL.

This CDR3 is CASSPKTPNSGNTIYF. The CDR3 DNA is TGTGCCAGCAGCCCAAAGACACCTAACTCTGGAAACACCATATATTTT. The chain is built from TRBV7-9 and TRBJ1-3; D is undetermined. Trimming took off 5 bases at V and 0 bases at J, with 14 bases between the two ends. The germline V gene encodes CDR1 SEHNR and CDR2 FQNEAQ (reference sequence). The CDR3 has 16 amino acids. Supplemented by reference TRBV7-9 and TRBJ1-3, the full variable domain reads DTGVSQNPRHKITKRGQNVTFRCDPISEHNRLYWYRQTLGQGPEFLTYFQNEAQLEKSRLLSDRFSAERPKGSFSTLEIQRTEQGDSAMYLCASSPKTPNSGNTIYFGEGSWLTVV.